The sequence of this TCR beta chain was determined in a study of identical twins. Whole-study results and caveats: Monozygotic twin pairs showed more out-of-frame TCR alpha sharing than models estimated.

J lost 3 bases, V lost 5 bases, and 12 bases had no gene match. CDR3 length equals 18 residues. CDR1 and CDR2 from the germline V gene are MNHEY and SVGEGT. Comments on this clonotype: The antigen remains undetermined.

TCRdb reprocessed the 5' RACE reads via MiXCR and lists one record per CDR3 protein. The table has roughly 260,000 distinct CDR3 sequences, around 15% seen once. This TCR came from a woman under 30 in good health. The specimen sequenced was memory (CD45RO+) T cells sorted from blood. The V and J genes are TRBV6-2 or TRBV6-3 and TRBJ2-1; the match to TRBD2 covers 11 bases. In DNA, the CDR3 is TGTGCCAGCAGTCAGATCTCTCAGGGACTAGCGGTCTACAATGAGCAGTTCTTC. It encodes CASSQISQGLAVYNEQFF.